Only a few counts were recorded for the clone carrying this T cell receptor (beta chain). The target antigen is unknown. TCRdb reanalysed the reads using MiXCR and keeps one entry per CDR3 protein. This table holds around 570,000 distinct CDR3 sequences, over 35% found once. CDR3 length: 17 amino acids. V was cut by 4 bases and J by 0 bases, with 14 bases left in between. Germline CDR1 is SGHRS and CDR2 is YFSETQ. The sample belongs to a study of T cell repertoires in cytomegalovirus infection. Findings and caveats of the study: CMV-specific TCR beta clonotypes restricted by HLA-C were the ones dominating the ex vivo response. Carriage of CMV together with the relevant HLA was identifiable through cumulative public TCR beta family frequency.

The clonotype comes from a human donor in good health (CMV status not recorded). Some clones in this sample may be carry-over from other donors' samples. Sequences were derived from cultured PBMCs, sampled from culture after CMV antigen stimulation. The chain combines TRBV5-1 with TRBJ2-6; tentative D call: TRBD1 (5 bases). The CDR3 loop reads CASSPVQGSSGANVLTF. The CDR3 DNA reads as TGCGCCAGCAGCCCGGTGCAGGGATCCTCTGGGGCCAACGTCCTGACTTTC.